This T cell receptor beta chain was recovered during a study of T cell repertoires in cytomegalovirus infection. Overall study: Signatures in public TCR beta sequences pointed to both CMV infection and matching HLA type. General study results and limits: What dominated the ex vivo response were HLA-C-restricted CMV-specific TCR beta clonotypes. Public TCR beta family frequency separated CMV-and-HLA carriers, including in an independent cohort.

TCRdb independently ran MiXCR on the reads; one entry per CDR3 protein. The table has roughly 250,000 distinct CDR3 sequences, 22% seen once. Of note for this clonotype: No antigen is known for it.

Germline CDR1 is SGHDN and CDR2 is FVKESK. The CDR3 spans 12 residues. Trimming removed 0 bases at V and 6 bases at J, with 4 bases between. The sequenced sample consisted of CD8+ T cells from PBMCs. The chain uses TRBV14 and TRBJ2-3; D is unclear. The origin of this receptor is a human donor in good health (CMV status not recorded). Some clones in this sample may be carry-over from other donors' samples. CDR3 in amino acids: CASSQEGDTQYF. The DNA of the CDR3 is TGTGCCAGCAGCCAAGAGGGTGATACGCAGTATTTT.